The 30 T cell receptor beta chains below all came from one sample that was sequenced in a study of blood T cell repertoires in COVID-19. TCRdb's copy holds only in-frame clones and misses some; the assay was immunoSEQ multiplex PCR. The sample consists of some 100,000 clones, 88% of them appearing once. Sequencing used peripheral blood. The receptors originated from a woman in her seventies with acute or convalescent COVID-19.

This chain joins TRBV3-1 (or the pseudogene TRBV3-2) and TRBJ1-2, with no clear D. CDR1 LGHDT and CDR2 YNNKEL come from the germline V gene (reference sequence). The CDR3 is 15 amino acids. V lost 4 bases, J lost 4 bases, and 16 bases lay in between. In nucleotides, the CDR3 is TGTGCCAGCAGCCGCCGGAACATTCGGGGCTATGGCTACACCTTC. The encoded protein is CASSRRNIRGYGYTF.

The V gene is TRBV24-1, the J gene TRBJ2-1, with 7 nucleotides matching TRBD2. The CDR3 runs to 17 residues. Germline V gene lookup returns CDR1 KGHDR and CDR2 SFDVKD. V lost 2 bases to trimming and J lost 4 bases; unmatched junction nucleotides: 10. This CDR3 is CATSDSPRAGKYNEQFF. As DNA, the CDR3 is TGTGCCACCAGTGATTCCCCTCGAGCGGGGAAATACAATGAGCAGTTCTTC.

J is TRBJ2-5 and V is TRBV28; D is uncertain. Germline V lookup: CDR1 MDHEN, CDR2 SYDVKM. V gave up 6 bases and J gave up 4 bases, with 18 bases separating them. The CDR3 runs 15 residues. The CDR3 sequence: CASSMGLKARETQYF. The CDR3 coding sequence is TGTGCCAGCAGCATGGGCCTTAAAGCAAGAGAGACCCAGTACTTC.

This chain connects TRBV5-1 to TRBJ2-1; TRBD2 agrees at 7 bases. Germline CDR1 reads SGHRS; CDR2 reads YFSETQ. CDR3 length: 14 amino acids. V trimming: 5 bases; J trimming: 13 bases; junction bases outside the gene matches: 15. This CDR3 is CASRQSWASGKQFF. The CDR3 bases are TGCGCCAGCAGGCAAAGCTGGGCTAGCGGAAAACAGTTCTTC.

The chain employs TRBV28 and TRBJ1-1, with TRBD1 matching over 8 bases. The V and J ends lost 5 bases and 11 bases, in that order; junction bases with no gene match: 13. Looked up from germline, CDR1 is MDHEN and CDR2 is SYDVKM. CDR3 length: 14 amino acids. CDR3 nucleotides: TGTGCCAGCAGTCCCCTCCAGGGGGCGTCTTGGGCTTTCTTT. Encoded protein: CASSPLQGASWAFF.

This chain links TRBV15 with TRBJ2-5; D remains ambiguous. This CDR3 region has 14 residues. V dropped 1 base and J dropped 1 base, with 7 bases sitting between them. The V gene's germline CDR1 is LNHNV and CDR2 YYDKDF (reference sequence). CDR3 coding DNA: TGTGCCACCAGCAGAGGAGACACCCAAGAGACCCAGTACTTC. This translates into CATSRGDTQETQYF.

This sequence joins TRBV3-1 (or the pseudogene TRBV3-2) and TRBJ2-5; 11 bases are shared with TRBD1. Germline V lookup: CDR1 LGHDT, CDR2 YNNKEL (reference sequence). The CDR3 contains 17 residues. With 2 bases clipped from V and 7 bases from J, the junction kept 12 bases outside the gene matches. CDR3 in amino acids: CASSQRNLDRGHGTQYF. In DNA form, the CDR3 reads TGTGCCAGCAGCCAAAGGAACTTGGACAGGGGGCATGGGACCCAGTACTTC.

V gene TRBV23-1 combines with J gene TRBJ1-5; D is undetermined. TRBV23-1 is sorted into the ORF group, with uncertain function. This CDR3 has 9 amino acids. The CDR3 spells CTLPTPQHF. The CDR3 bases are TGCACCCTCCCTACGCCCCAGCATTTT.

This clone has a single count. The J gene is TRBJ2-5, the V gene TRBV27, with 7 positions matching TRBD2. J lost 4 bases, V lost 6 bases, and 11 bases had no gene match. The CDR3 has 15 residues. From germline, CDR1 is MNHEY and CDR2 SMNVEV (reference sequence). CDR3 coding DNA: TGTGCCAGCAGCTCCACGACTAGCCGCCCAGAGACCCAGTACTTC. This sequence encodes CASSSTTSRPETQYF.

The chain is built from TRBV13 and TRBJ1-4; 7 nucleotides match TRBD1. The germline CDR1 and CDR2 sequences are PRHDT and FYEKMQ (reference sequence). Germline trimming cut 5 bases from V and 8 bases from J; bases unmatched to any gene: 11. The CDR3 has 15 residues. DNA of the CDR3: TGTGCCAGCAGCCTAGACAGGGCCCCTAGGGAAAAACTGTTTTTT. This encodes CASSLDRAPREKLFF.

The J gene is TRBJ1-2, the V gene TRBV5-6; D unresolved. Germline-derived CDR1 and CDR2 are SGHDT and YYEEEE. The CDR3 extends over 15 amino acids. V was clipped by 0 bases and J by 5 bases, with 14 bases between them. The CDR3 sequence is CASSLDRWTGYGYTF. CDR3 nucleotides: TGTGCCAGCAGCTTGGACCGGTGGACGGGGTATGGCTACACCTTC. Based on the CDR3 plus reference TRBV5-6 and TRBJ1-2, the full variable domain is DAGVTQSPTHLIKTRGQQVTLRCSPKSGHDTVSWYQQALGQGPQFIFQYYEEEERQRGNFPDRFSGHQFPNYSSELNVNALLLGDSALYLCASSLDRWTGYGYTFGSGTRLTVV.

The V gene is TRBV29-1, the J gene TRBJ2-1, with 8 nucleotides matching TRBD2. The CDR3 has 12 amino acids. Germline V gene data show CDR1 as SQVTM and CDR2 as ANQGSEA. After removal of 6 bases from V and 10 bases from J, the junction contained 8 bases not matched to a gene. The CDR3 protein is CSVNPSGREQFF. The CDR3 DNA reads TGCAGCGTAAATCCGAGCGGGAGAGAGCAGTTCTTC.

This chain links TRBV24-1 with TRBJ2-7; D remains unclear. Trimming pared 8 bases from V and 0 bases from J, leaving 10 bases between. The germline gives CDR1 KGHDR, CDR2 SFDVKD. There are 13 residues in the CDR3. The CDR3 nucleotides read TGTGCCACCACGAAACTTTCCTCCTACGAGCAGTACTTC. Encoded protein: CATTKLSSYEQYF.

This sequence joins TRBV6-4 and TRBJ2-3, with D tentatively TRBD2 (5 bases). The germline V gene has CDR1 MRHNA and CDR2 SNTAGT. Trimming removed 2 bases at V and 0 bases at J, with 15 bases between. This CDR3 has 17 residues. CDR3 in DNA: TGTGCCAGCAGTGACATAGAGAAGCGGACTAGCACAGATACGCAGTATTTT. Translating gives CASSDIEKRTSTDTQYF.

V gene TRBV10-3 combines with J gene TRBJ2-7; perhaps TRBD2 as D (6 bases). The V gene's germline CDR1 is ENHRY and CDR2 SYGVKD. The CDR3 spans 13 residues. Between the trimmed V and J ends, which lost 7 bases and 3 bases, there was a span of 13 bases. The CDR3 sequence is CAITIGTFYEQYF. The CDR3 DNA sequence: TGTGCCATCACCATCGGGACTTTCTACGAGCAGTACTTC.

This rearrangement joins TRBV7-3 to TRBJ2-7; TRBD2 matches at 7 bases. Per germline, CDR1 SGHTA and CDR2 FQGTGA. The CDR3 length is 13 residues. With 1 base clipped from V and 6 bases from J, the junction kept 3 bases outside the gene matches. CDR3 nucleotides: TGTGCCAGCAGCTTAATGGGGGAGGGCGAGCAGTACTTC. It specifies CASSLMGEGEQYF.

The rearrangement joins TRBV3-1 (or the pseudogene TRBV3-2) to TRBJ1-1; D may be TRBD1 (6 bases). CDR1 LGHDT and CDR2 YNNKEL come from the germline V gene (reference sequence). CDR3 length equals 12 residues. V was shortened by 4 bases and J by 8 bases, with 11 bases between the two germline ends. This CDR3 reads CASSPGGREAFF. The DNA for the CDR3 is TGTGCCAGCAGCCCTGGGGGCAGAGAAGCTTTCTTT.

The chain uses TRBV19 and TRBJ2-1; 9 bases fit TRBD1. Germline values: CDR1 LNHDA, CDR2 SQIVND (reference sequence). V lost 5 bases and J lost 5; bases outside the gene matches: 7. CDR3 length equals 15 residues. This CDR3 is CASSPTGGIHNEQFF. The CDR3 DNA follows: TGTGCCAGTAGTCCAACAGGGGGCATCCACAATGAGCAGTTCTTC.

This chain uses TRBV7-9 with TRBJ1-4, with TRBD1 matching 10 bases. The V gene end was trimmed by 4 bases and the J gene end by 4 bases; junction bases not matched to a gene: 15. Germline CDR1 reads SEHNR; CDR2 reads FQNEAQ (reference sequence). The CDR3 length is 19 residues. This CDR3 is CASSSSYGQGDLGNEKLFF. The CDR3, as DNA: TGTGCCAGCAGCTCAAGCTACGGACAGGGGGATCTTGGTAATGAAAAACTGTTTTTT. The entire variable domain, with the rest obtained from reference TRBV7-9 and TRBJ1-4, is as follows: DTGVSQNPRHKITKRGQNVTFRCDPISEHNRLYWYRQTLGQGPEFLTYFQNEAQLEKSRLLSDRFSAERPKGSFSTLEIQRTEQGDSAMYLCASSSSYGQGDLGNEKLFFGSGTQLSVL.

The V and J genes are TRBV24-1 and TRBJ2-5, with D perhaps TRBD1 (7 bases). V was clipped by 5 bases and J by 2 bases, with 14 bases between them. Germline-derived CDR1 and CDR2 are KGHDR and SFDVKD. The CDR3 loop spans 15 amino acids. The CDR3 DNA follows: TGTGCCACCAGTGCCGCAGGGGGACTTCAAGAGACCCAGTACTTC. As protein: CATSAAGGLQETQYF.

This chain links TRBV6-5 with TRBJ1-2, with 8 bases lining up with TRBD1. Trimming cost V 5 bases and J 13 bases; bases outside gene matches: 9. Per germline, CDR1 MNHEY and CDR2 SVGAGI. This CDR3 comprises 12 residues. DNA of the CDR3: TGTGCCAGCAGTACCTTGGACAGGGTGTTCACCTTC. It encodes CASSTLDRVFTF.

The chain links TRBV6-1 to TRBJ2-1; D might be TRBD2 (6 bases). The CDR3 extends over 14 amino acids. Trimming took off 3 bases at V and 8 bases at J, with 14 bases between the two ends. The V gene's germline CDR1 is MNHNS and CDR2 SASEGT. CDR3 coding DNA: TGTGCCAGCAGTGACCGGGGGTGGTGGGATGAGCAGTTCTTC. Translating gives CASSDRGWWDEQFF.

CDR3 coding DNA: TGTGCCAGTACAACCCACCGGACTAGCGGGACCTCCGGAAACACAAACAGGGAGCAGTTCTTC. Protein: CASTTHRTSGTSGNTNREQFF. The rearrangement joins TRBV28 to TRBJ2-1, with TRBD2 matching over 12 bases. V lost 9 bases to trimming and J lost 10 bases; unmatched junction nucleotides: 31. CDR1 and CDR2 (germline): MDHEN, SYDVKM. There are 21 residues in the CDR3. Looking up the rest from reference TRBV28 and TRBJ2-1 gives the full variable domain: DVKVTQSSRYLVKRTGEKVFLECVQDMDHENMFWYRQDPGLGLRLIYFSYDVKMKEKGDIPEGYSVSREKKERFSLILESASTNQTSMYLCASTTHRTSGTSGNTNREQFFGPGTRLTVL.

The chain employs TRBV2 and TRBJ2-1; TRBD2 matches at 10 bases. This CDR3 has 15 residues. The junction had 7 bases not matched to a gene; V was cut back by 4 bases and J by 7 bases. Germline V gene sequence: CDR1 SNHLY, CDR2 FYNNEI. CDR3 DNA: TGTGCCAGCAGTGTAAGTGCTAGCGGGGGAAATGAGCAGTTCTTC. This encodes CASSVSASGGNEQFF.

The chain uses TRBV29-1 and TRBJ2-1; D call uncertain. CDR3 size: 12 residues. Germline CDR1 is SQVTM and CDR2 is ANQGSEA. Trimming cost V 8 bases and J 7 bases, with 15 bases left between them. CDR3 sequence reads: CSCDLTRNEQFF. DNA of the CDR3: TGCAGCTGTGACCTCACCAGGAATGAGCAGTTCTTC.

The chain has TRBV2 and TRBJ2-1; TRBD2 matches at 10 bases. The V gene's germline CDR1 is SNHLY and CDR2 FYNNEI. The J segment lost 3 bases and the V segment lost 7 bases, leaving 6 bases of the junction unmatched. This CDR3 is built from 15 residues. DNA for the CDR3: TGTGCCAGCACCGAGCGGGAGGGCCTCTACAATGAGCAGTTCTTC. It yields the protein CASTEREGLYNEQFF.

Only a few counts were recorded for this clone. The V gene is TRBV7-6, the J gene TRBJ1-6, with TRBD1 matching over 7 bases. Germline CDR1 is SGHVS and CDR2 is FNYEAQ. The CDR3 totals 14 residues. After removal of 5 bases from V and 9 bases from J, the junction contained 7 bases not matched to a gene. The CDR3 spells CASSPGQTSSPLHF. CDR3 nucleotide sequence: TGTGCCAGCAGCCCGGGACAGACAAGTTCACCCCTCCACTTT.

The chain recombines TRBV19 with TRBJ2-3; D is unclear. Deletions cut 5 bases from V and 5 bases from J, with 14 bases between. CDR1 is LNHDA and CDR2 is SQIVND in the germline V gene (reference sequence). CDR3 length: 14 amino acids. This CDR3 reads CASSSRRPVDTQYF. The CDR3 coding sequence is TGTGCCAGTAGTTCCCGCCGTCCAGTAGATACGCAGTATTTT.

The CDR3 DNA reads as TGCGCCAGCAGCCGTACAGGAGCGAACACTGAAGCTTTCTTT. Its protein product is CASSRTGANTEAFF. The rearrangement uses TRBV4-1 and TRBJ1-1; a weak D match, TRBD1 (5 bases). This CDR3 spans 14 amino acids. Germline V gene lookup returns CDR1 MGHRA and CDR2 YSYEKL. Trimming stripped 4 bases from V and 1 base from J, with 10 bases between.

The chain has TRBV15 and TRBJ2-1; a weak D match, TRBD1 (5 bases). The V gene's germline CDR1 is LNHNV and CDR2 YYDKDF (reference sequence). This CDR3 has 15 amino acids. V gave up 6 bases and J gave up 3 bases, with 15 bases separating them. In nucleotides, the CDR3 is TGTGCCACCAGACCGGACCAGGGAATCTACAATGAGCAGTTCTTC. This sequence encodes CATRPDQGIYNEQFF.